One TCR beta chain is described in this entry. Generated by immunoSEQ multiplex PCR, the TCRdb table keeps only in-frame clones and is missing some. The sample contains more than 2 million clones, about 95% of which appear only once. This entry comes from a study of shared clonotypes between healthy human individuals. It was CD45RO-negative cells, positively selected for CCR7, that made up naive CD8 cells, with terminally differentiated effector memory CD45RA+ cells excluded. V lost 5 bases, J lost 8 bases, and 5 bases stayed unmatched. This CDR3 has 14 amino acids. Germline V gene sequence: CDR1 PRHDT, CDR2 FYEKMQ (reference sequence).

This TCR was recovered from a man aged 18 to 29 in good health. The chain combines TRBV13 with TRBJ2-1; 11 positions agree with TRBD1. Specimen: naive CD8+ T cells sorted from blood. CDR3 DNA: TGTGCCAGCAGCCGGGACAGGGGGAAAGATGAGCAGTTCTTC. It specifies CASSRDRGKDEQFF.